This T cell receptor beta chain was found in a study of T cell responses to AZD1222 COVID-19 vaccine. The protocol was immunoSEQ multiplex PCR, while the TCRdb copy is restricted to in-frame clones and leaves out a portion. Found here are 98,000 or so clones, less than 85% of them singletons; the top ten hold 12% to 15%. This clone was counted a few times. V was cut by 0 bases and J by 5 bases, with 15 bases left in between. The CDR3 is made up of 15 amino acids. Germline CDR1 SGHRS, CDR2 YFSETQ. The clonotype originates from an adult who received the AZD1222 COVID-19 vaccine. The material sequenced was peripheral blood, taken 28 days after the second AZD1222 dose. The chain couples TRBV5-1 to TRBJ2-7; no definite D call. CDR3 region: CASSLEIRRENEQYF. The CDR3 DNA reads TGCGCCAGCAGCTTGGAGATTCGAAGGGAAAACGAGCAGTACTTC.